The present entry profiles one T cell receptor beta chain with its context. In Seattle, patients joined the study during active infection and were tracked longitudinally. The data are from a study of blood T cell repertoires in COVID-19. In the study overall: Nucleic acid was either cDNA or gDNA, and it came from T cells, B-cell-depleted T cells, or PBMCs.

Original processing notes: Using reference gene primer amplification, nucleated cell counts were estimated. Sequenced by immunoSEQ multiplex PCR; TCRdb stores in-frame clones only, minus some. V and J calls and clone size are copied from that table; D and trimming were computed from the DNA. The repertoire holds approximately 200,000 clones, around 94% seen once, with 0.6% to 0.9% in the top ten. The CDR3 is made up of 14 amino acids. Trimming took 4 bases from V and 7 from J, leaving 15 bases between them. Germline V CDR1 and CDR2: SGDLS, YYNGEE. The chain carries TRBV9 and TRBJ1-5; D call uncertain. The receptor was derived from a man aged 30 to 45 with COVID-19, enrolled during active disease. Sequenced sample: peripheral blood. The CDR3 loop is CASSPAGGNQPQHF. The DNA for the CDR3 is TGTGCCAGCAGCCCCGCAGGAGGGAACCAGCCCCAGCATTTT.